This T cell receptor beta chain was found in a study of cytomegalovirus exposure and HLA in healthy donors. General observations from the study: In a later analysis, productive TCRs from donors in an Asian-associated ancestry cluster reportedly carried fewer N-insertions than the cohort mean. TRBV6-2, TRBV6-3 and other indistinguishable V segments were excluded. Sequences of the TCR beta chain were said to predict the HLA-A and HLA-B alleles of most subjects accurately.

Germline-derived CDR1 and CDR2 are MDHEN and SYDVKM. V gave up 6 bases and J gave up 3 bases, with 18 bases separating them. This CDR3 region has 16 residues. The PCR used 60 Vbeta and 13 Jbeta primers. Clones were sequenced by immunoSEQ multiplex PCR, and TCRdb holds only the in-frame ones, with some missing. The sample totals 100,000 to 150,000 clones. Note on this clone: The antigen is undetermined.

Healthy bone marrow donors made up the donor group. This clonotype originated in a middle-aged woman in good health and CMV-seronegative. This chain connects TRBV28 to TRBJ2-1; perhaps TRBD1 as D (5 bases). The sequencing input was PBMCs. In DNA form, the CDR3 reads TGTGCCAGCAGCTCCCGCGGCCCTAGGGGCTACAATGAGCAGTTCTTC. Its translation: CASSSRGPRGYNEQFF.